Below are 9 T cell receptor beta chains sequenced from a single sample in a study of blood T cell repertoires in COVID-19. Method: immunoSEQ multiplex PCR; TCRdb's copy keeps in-frame clones and lacks some. The table has roughly 500,000 clones, over 75% seen once. The source material was PBMCs or T cells enriched from blood (not recorded which). These receptors were collected from a woman in her thirties or forties who had recovered from COVID-19.

The gene calls are TRBV28 and TRBJ1-2, with D possibly matching TRBD1 (5 bases). V lost 2 bases and J 0 bases, leaving 10 bases between the germline ends. The CDR3 spans 15 residues. Germline CDR1 reads MDHEN; CDR2 reads SYDVKM. CDR3 coding DNA: TGTGCCAGCAGTTTACTACAGGCTGCTAACTATGGCTACACCTTC. This encodes CASSLLQAANYGYTF.

The table lists this clone with a count of one. V is TRBV11-3 and J is TRBJ1-1; 9 bases align to TRBD1. CDR3 length equals 15 residues. The ends lost 3 bases at V and 5 bases at J; junction bases unmatched: 7. CDR1 is SGHNT and CDR2 is YENEEA in the germline V gene. This CDR3 reads CASSLATGGGTEAFF. The CDR3 nucleotides read TGTGCCAGCAGCTTGGCGACAGGGGGGGGAACTGAAGCTTTCTTT.

This clone has a single count. The chain couples TRBV6-6 to TRBJ2-3, with D possibly being TRBD2 (5 bases). Germline V lookup: CDR1 MNHNY, CDR2 SVGAGI (reference sequence). V was shortened by 5 bases and J by 7 bases, with 25 bases between the two germline ends. The CDR3 consists of 17 residues. The CDR3, as DNA: TGTGCCAGCAGTCGATCGACCCTAGCTGGGCTGGGATATACGCAGTATTTT. It translates to CASSRSTLAGLGYTQYF.

V and J are TRBV3-1 (or the pseudogene TRBV3-2) and TRBJ2-3, with D possibly matching TRBD2 (5 bases). Germline-derived CDR1 and CDR2 are LGHDT and YNNKEL (reference sequence). Trimming took 4 bases from V and 1 from J, leaving 18 bases between them. The CDR3 has 17 amino acids. DNA for the CDR3: TGTGCCAGCAGCCCAAAGTGGTCGTATAGCGGCACAGATACGCAGTATTTT. Its translation is CASSPKWSYSGTDTQYF.

The V call is TRBV9, the J call TRBJ2-7; the match to TRBD2 covers 11 bases. CDR3 length: 16 amino acids. V lost 2 bases and J lost 3; bases outside the gene matches: 7. Germline V gene data show CDR1 as SGDLS and CDR2 as YYNGEE. CDR3 bases: TGTGCCAGCAGCGTTAGCGGGAGGGCCTCAGGCTACGAGCAGTACTTC. Protein sequence: CASSVSGRASGYEQYF.

This clone has a handful of counts. CDR3 in amino acids: CASRQGATGELFF. The CDR3 DNA reads as TGTGCCAGCCGGCAGGGGGCCACCGGGGAGCTGTTTTTT. The chain links TRBV7-9 to TRBJ2-2; 8 bases match TRBD1. Germline CDR1 SEHNR, CDR2 FQNEAQ (reference sequence). This CDR3 has 13 amino acids. Trimming cost V 8 bases and J 4 bases; bases outside gene matches: 3.

V gene TRBV5-1 combines with J gene TRBJ2-7, with a tentative D call TRBD1 (5 bases). Germline-derived CDR1 and CDR2 are SGHRS and YFSETQ. This CDR3 contains 13 residues. Trimming shortened V by 5 bases and J by 5 bases, and 14 bases separated the two germline ends. The CDR3 spells CASSIQGINEQYF. DNA for the CDR3: TGCGCCAGCAGTATCCAGGGAATCAACGAGCAGTACTTC.

V is TRBV3-1 (or the pseudogene TRBV3-2) and J is TRBJ2-1; perhaps TRBD2 as D (7 bases). Trimming took off 5 bases at V and 10 bases at J, with 27 bases between the two ends. CDR1 and CDR2 from the germline V gene are LGHDT and YNNKEL (reference sequence). The CDR3 sequence is 17 residues long. CDR3 loop: CASSATIGGVLGGEQFF. The CDR3 DNA is TGTGCCAGCAGCGCTACCATAGGGGGAGTATTGGGAGGGGAGCAGTTCTTC.

The chain has TRBV24-1 and TRBJ2-3; weak D call: TRBD2 (6 bases). The CDR3 has 13 residues. Trimming took 7 bases from V and 0 from J, leaving 7 bases between them. The germline CDR1 and CDR2 sequences are KGHDR and SFDVKD. CDR3 nucleotides: TGTGCCACCAGCGCGGGGAGCACAGATACGCAGTATTTT. Its translation: CATSAGSTDTQYF.